This TCR beta chain was recovered during a study of blood T cells in healthy people across ages. Study in general: Through template switching, about one barcoded beta molecule was captured per two T cells, as measured in model experiments. Whole-study results and caveats: With naive T cell percentage, TCR beta diversity showed a strong correlation.

Worth noting for this clonotype: The antigen remains unidentified.

Through a sample-barcoded 5' primer and a J-beta primer mix, a second PCR was run for about 7 to 12 cycles. Paired-end reads containing CDR3 totaled no fewer than 2.5 million for each sample. TCRdb fed the 5' RACE reads into MiXCR, producing one record per CDR3 protein. The table shows 1.5 million to 1.9 million distinct CDR3 sequences, with about 42% occurring only once. The sample taken for sequencing was blood. This TCR was recovered from a woman under 30 in good health.

In DNA, the CDR3 is TGTGCCAGCAGCCAGGGACTAGCAGGACTTTACAATGAGCAGTACTTC. It codes for CASSQGLAGLYNEQYF. The gene calls are TRBV3-1 and TRBJ2-1, with 9 bases aligning to TRBD2. The J call is uncertain, as TRBJ2-7 better fits the DNA end. Germline V gene data show CDR1 as LGHDT and CDR2 as YNNKEL (reference sequence). The CDR3 covers 16 residues.